This entry describes one T cell receptor beta chain. What it binds is unknown. Sequencing was performed with immunoSEQ multiplex PCR; in TCRdb, only in-frame clones are kept and a portion is missing. The profile shows about 57,000 clones, around 90% of them singletons. This sample was included in a study of cytomegalovirus exposure and HLA in healthy donors. Overall study results and limits: Across donors, most TCRs were seen rarely, yet some public ones were widespread. Cytomegalovirus status was reportedly diagnosed by the classifier with high sensitivity and specificity. A few chains linked to CMV were shown in vitro to be specific for CMV antigens.

The donors were part of the validation cohort of some 120 subjects. That cohort was separate from the first cohort, which comprised about 730 subjects. After removal of 3 bases from V and 2 bases from J, the junction contained 5 bases not matched to a gene. CDR3 size: 15 residues. CDR1 and CDR2 from the germline V gene are SGHKS and YYEKEE (reference sequence). The chain is built from TRBV5-5 and TRBJ2-1, with 7 bases fitting TRBD1. This TCR was recovered from a woman aged 18 to 35 in good health and CMV-seronegative. Sequencing input: PBMCs. CDR3 sequence: CASSYDRDAYNEQFF. In DNA form, the CDR3 reads TGTGCCAGCAGCTACGACAGGGATGCCTACAATGAGCAGTTCTTC.